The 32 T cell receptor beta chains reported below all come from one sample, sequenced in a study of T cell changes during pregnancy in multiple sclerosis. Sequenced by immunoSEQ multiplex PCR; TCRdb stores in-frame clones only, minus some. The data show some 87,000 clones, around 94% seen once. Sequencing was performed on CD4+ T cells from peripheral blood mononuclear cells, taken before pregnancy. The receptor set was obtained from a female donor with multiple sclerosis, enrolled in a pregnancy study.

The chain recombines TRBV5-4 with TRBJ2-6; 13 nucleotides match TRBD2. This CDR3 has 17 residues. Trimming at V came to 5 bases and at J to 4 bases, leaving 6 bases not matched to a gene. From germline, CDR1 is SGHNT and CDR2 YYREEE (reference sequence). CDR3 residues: CASSLGLAGDGANVLTF. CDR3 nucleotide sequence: TGTGCCAGCAGTTTAGGACTAGCGGGAGACGGGGCCAACGTCCTGACTTTC.

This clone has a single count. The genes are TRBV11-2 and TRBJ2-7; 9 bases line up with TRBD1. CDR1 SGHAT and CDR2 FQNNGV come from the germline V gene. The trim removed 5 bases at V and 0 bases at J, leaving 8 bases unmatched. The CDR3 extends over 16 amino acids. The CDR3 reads CASSGPGQGLSYEQYF. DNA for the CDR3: TGTGCCAGCAGCGGCCCGGGACAGGGCCTCTCCTACGAGCAGTACTTC.

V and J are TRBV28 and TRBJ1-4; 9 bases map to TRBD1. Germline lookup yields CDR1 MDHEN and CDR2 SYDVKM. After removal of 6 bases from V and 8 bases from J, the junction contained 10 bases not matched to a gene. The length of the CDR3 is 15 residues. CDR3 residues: CASRVPGQGSEKLFF. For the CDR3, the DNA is TGTGCCAGCAGGGTGCCGGGACAGGGTTCCGAAAAACTGTTTTTT.

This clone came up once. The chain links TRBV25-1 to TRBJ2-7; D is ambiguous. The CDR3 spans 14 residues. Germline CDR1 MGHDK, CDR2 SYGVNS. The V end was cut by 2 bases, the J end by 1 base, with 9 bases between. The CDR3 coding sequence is TGTGCCAGCAGTGAAGCGACGGAGTCCTACGAGCAGTACTTC. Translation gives CASSEATESYEQYF.

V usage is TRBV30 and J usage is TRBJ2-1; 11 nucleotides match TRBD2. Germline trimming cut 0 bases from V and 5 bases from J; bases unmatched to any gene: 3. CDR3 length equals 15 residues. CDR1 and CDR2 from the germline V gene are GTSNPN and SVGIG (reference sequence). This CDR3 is CAWSVLAGVNNEQFF. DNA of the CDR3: TGTGCCTGGAGTGTACTAGCGGGGGTAAACAATGAGCAGTTCTTC.

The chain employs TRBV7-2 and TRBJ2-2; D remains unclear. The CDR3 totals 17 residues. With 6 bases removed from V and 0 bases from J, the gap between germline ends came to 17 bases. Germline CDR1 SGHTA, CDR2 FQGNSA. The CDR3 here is CASRPPLVASNTGELFF. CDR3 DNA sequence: TGTGCCAGCAGACCCCCCCTAGTGGCGTCGAACACCGGGGAGCTGTTTTTT. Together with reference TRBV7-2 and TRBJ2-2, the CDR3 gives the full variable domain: GAGVSQSPSNKVTEKGKDVELRCDPISGHTALYWYRQSLGQGLEFLIYFQGNSAPDKSGLPSDRFSAERTGGSVSTLTIQRTQQEDSAVYLCASRPPLVASNTGELFFGEGSRLTVL.

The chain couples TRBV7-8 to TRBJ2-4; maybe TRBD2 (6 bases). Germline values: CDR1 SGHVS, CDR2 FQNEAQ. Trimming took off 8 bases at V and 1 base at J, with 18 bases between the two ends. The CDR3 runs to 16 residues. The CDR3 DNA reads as TGTGCCAGCGCGGCGGGACGGCTGCGGGCCAAAAACATTCAGTACTTC. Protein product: CASAAGRLRAKNIQYF.

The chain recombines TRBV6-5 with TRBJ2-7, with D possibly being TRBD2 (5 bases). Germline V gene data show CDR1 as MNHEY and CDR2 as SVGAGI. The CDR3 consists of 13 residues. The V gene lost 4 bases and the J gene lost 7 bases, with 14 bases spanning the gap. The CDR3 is CASSLATRREQYF. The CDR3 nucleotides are TGTGCCAGCAGTTTAGCGACCCGGAGGGAGCAGTACTTC.

CDR3 loop: CASSPDRVSYGYTF. The CDR3 DNA reads as TGTGCCAGTAGCCCGGACAGGGTCAGCTATGGCTACACCTTC. The chain uses TRBV19 and TRBJ1-2, with 8 bases identical to TRBD1. Trimming at V came to 6 bases and at J to 4 bases, leaving 7 bases not matched to a gene. Germline V lookup: CDR1 LNHDA, CDR2 SQIVND (reference sequence). The CDR3 is 14 residues long.

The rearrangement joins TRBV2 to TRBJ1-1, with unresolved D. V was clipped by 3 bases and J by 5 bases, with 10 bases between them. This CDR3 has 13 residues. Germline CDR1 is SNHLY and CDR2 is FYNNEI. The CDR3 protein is CASSEEGWTEAFF. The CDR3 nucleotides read TGTGCCAGCAGTGAGGAGGGCTGGACTGAAGCTTTCTTT.

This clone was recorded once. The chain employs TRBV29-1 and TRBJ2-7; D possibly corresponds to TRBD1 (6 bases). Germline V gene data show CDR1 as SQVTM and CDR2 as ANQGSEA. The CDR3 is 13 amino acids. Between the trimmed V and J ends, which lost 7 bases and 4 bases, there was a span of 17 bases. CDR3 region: CSASGGFGYEQYF. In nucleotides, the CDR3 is TGCAGCGCCAGTGGGGGCTTCGGGTACGAGCAGTACTTC.

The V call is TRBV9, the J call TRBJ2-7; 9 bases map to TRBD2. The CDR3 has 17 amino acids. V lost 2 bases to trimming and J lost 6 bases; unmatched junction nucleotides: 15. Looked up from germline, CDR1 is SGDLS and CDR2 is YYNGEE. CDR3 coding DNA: TGTGCCAGCAGCGTGGCGTGGGTGCGACTAGCGGACAGCGAGCAGTACTTC. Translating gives CASSVAWVRLADSEQYF. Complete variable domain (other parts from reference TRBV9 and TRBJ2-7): DSGVTQTPKHLITATGQRVTLRCSPRSGDLSVYWYQQSLDQGLQFLIQYYNGEERAKGNILERFSAQQFPDLHSELNLSSLELGDSALYFCASSVAWVRLADSEQYFGPGTRLTVT.

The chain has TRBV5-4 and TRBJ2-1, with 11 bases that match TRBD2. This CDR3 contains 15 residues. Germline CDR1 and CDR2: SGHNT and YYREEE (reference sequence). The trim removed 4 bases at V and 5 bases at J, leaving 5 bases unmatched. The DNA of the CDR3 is TGTGCCAGCAGCGCGGGACTAGCGGCTAACAATGAGCAGTTCTTC. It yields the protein CASSAGLAANNEQFF.

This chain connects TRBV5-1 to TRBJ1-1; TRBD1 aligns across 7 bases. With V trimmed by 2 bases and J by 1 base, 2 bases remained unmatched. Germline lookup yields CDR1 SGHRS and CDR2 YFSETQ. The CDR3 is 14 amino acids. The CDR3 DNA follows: TGCGCCAGCAGCTTACAGGGGCCGAACACTGAAGCTTTCTTT. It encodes CASSLQGPNTEAFF.

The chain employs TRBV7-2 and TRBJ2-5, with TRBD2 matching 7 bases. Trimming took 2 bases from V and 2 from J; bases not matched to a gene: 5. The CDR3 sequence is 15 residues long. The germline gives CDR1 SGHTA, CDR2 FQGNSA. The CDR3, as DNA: TGTGCCAGCAGCTTAACCTGGGGGGGTCAAGAGACCCAGTACTTC. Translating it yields CASSLTWGGQETQYF.

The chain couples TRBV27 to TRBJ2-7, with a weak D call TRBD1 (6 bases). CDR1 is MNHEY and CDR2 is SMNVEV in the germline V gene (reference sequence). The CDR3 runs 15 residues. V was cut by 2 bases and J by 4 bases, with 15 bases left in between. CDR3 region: CASSLIPGARYEQYF. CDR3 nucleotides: TGTGCCAGCAGTTTAATCCCAGGGGCACGGTACGAGCAGTACTTC.

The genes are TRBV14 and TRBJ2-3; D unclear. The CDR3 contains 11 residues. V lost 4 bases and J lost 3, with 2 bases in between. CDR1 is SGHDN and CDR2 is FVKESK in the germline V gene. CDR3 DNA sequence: TGTGCCAGCAGCCTAACAGATACGCAGTATTTT. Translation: CASSLTDTQYF.

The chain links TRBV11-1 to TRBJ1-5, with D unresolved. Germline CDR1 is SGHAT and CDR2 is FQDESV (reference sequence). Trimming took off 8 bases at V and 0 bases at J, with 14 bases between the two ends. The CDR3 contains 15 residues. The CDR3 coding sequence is TGTGCCAGCCGCTACAACAGTAATAGCAATCAGCCCCAGCATTTT. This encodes CASRYNSNSNQPQHF.

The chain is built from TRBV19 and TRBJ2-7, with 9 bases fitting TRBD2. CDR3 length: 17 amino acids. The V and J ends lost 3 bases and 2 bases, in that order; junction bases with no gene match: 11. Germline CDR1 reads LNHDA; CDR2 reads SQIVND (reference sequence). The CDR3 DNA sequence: TGTGCCAGTAGTATTGGTCCTGCTTCTAGCGGGGCCTACGAGCAGTACTTC. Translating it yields CASSIGPASSGAYEQYF.

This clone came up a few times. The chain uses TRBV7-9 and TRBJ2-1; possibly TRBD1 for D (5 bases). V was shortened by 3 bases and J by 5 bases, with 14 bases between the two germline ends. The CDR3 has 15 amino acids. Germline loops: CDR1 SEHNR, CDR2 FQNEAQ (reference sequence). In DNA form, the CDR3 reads TGTGCCAGCAGCTTTAAGGGGTTGCAGAACAATGAGCAGTTCTTC. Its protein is CASSFKGLQNNEQFF.

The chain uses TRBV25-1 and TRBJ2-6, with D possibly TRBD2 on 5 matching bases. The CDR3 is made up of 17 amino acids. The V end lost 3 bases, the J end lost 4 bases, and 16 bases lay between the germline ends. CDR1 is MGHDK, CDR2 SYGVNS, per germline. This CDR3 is CASSDVGDPGGANVLTF. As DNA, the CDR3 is TGTGCCAGCAGTGATGTCGGTGATCCGGGAGGGGCCAACGTCCTGACTTTC. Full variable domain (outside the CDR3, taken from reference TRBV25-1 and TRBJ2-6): EADIYQTPRYLVIGTGKKITLECSQTMGHDKMYWYQQDPGMELHLIHYSYGVNSTEKGDLSSESTVSRIRTEHFPLTLESARPSHTSQYLCASSDVGDPGGANVLTFGAGSRLTVL.

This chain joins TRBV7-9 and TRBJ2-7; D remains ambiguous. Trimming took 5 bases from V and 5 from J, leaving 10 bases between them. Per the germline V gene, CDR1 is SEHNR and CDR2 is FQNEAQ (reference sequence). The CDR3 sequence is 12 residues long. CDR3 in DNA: TGTGCCAGCAGCCCTACGATCAACGAGCAGTACTTC. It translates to CASSPTINEQYF.

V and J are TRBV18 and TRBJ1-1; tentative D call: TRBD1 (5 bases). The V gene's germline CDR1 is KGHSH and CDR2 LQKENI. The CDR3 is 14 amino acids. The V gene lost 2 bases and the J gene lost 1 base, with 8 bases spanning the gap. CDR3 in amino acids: CASSPMQGNTEAFF. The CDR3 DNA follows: TGTGCCAGCTCACCAATGCAGGGGAACACTGAAGCTTTCTTT.

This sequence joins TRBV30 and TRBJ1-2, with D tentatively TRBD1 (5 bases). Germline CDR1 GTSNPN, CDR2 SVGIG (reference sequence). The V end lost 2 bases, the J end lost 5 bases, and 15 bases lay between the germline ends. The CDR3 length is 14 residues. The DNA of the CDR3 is TGTGCCTGGAGTAAGGCAGGGCCCTTTTATGGCTACACCTTC. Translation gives CAWSKAGPFYGYTF.

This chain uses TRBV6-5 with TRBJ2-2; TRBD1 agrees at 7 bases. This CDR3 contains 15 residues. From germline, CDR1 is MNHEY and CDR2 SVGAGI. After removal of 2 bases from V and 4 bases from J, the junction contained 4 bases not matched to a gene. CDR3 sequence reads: CASSYPTGSTGELFF. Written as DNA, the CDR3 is TGTGCCAGCAGTTACCCGACAGGGAGCACCGGGGAGCTGTTTTTT.

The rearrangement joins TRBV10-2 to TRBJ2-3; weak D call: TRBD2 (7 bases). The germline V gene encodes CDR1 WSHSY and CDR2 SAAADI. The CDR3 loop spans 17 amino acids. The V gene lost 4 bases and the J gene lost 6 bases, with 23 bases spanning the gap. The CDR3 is CASSVGRGTTNSDTQYF. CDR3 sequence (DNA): TGCGCCAGCAGTGTCGGTAGGGGGACTACCAATTCCGATACGCAGTATTTT.

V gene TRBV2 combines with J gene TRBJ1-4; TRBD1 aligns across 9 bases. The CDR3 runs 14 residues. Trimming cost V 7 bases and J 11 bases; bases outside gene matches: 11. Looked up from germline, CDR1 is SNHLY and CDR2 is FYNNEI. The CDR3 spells CASTAGTGSGKLFF. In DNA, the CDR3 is TGTGCCAGCACCGCCGGGACAGGGTCAGGTAAACTGTTTTTT.

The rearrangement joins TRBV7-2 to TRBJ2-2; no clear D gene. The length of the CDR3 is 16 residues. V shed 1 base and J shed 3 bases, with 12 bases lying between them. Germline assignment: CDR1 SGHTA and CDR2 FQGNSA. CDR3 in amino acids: CASSLVAGLHTGELFF. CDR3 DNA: TGTGCCAGCAGCTTAGTTGCAGGCCTCCACACCGGGGAGCTGTTTTTT.

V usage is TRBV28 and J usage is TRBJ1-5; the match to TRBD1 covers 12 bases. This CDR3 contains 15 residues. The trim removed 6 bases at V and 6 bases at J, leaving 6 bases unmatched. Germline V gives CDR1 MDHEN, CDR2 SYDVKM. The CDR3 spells CASSSGTGGVQPQHF. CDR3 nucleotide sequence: TGTGCCAGCAGCTCGGGGACAGGGGGCGTTCAGCCCCAGCATTTT.

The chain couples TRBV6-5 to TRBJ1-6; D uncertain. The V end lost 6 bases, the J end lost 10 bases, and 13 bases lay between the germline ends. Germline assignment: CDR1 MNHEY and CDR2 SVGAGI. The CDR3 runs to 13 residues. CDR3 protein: CASRREMTSPLHF. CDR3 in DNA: TGTGCCAGCAGGAGGGAGATGACATCACCCCTCCACTTT.

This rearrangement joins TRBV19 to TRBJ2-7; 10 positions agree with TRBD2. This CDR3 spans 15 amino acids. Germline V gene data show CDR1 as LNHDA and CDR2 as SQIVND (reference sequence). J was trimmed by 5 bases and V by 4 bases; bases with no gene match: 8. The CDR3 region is CASSRIPSGSDEQYF. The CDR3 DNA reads TGTGCCAGTAGTAGAATTCCTAGCGGGAGTGACGAGCAGTACTTC.

Here the CDR3 DNA reads TGTGCCAGCAGCCCGATAGGCTTACCGGGACTAAACGAGCAGTACTTC. It yields the protein CASSPIGLPGLNEQYF. The chain couples TRBV7-2 to TRBJ2-7; 7 positions match TRBD2. This CDR3 has 16 amino acids. In germline, CDR1 is SGHTA, CDR2 FQGNSA. The V segment lost 5 bases and the J segment 5 bases; nucleotides outside the gene matches: 15.